A selection of T cell receptor beta chains follows, all from one sample in a study of CD8+ T cells in alopecia areata. Some clones are missing from TCRdb's copy, which holds only in-frame ones; the method was immunoSEQ multiplex PCR. Counted here are about 64,000 clones, roughly 46% occurring once; the ten biggest clones make up over 20%. The sequences come from CD8+ T cells sorted from blood, collected at approximately week 36, from a patient treated with tofacitinib. The receptor set was obtained from a human donor with alopecia areata. Both conserved end residues are part of each CDR3. Fields, in order: clone size, D gene, V gene, J gene, CDR3 DNA, CDR3 protein. The D gene is left open where the match is weak. Some rows have no size entry. The others give once, few or many, or a class for an expanded clone.

size: -; D: TRBD1; V: TRBV29-1; J: TRBJ1-2; DNA: TGCAGCGTAAGGGACAGGGGGCTTTATTATGGCTACACCTTC; CDR3: CSVRDRGLYYGYTF
size: -; D: TRBD1; V: TRBV25-1; J: TRBJ2-5; DNA: TGTGCCAGCAGTTCAGGACAGGATCTGAAGGGGACCCAGTACTTC; CDR3: CASSSGQDLKGTQYF
size: -; D: -; V: TRBV13; J: TRBJ1-2; DNA: TGTGCCAGCAGCTTAGAGGCAGACAGTGGCTACACCTTC; CDR3: CASSLEADSGYTF
size: -; D: -; V: TRBV9; J: TRBJ2-1; DNA: TGTGCCAGCAGCTCCAGGCCAGCGGGCCTCGATGAGCAGTTCTTC; CDR3: CASSSRPAGLDEQFF
size: -; D: -; V: TRBV7-2; J: TRBJ1-1; DNA: TGTGCCAGCAGCTTAGTGACGCGAAGGACTGAAGCTTTCTTT; CDR3: CASSLVTRRTEAFF
size: -; D: TRBD2; V: TRBV25-1; J: TRBJ2-5; DNA: TGTGCCAGCAGTGAATTAGCGGGGGTGGAGACCCAGTACTTC; CDR3: CASSELAGVETQYF
size: -; D: -; V: TRBV27; J: TRBJ1-5; DNA: TGTGCCAGCAGTGGAGGGGGAAAGGGCAATCAGCCCCAGCATTTT; CDR3: CASSGGGKGNQPQHF
size: -; D: -; V: TRBV4-1; J: TRBJ2-7; DNA: TGCGCCAGCAGCCAAATCGGGCAGGGCCGCGAGCAGTACTTC; CDR3: CASSQIGQGREQYF
size: -; D: -; V: TRBV20-1; J: TRBJ1-2; DNA: TGCAGCGGTCCGCCTTATGGCTACACCTTC; CDR3: CSGPPYGYTF
size: -; D: TRBD1; V: TRBV6-5; J: TRBJ2-5; DNA: TGTGCCAGCACCGCCCGGGACAGGGGATCCGAGACCCAGTACTTC; CDR3: CASTARDRGSETQYF
size: few; D: TRBD1; V: TRBV9; J: TRBJ2-7; DNA: TGTGCCAGCAGCGAGAGTTCCAGGGGGACGATTTACGAGCAGTACTTC; CDR3: CASSESSRGTIYEQYF
size: few; D: -; V: TRBV29-1; J: TRBJ1-1; DNA: TGCAGCGTTGTCGGGCGGAGCACTGAAGCTTTCTTT; CDR3: CSVVGRSTEAFF
size: -; D: -; V: TRBV29-1; J: TRBJ2-7; DNA: TGCAGCGTTGTCGAGCCCACAATCTACGAGCAGTACTTC; CDR3: CSVVEPTIYEQYF
size: -; D: TRBD2; V: TRBV27; J: TRBJ2-1; DNA: TGTGCCAGCAGTTCCATCGGGATTAACGGGAGGGACAATGAGCAGTTCTTC; CDR3: CASSSIGINGRDNEQFF
size: few; D: -; V: TRBV7-8; J: TRBJ2-7; DNA: TGTGCCAGCCGCAGCTTAGAAGGTAGAACATACGAGCAGTACTTC; CDR3: CASRSLEGRTYEQYF
size: -; D: TRBD1; V: TRBV6-5; J: TRBJ1-2; DNA: TGTGCCAAAAGGGACAGGGGTTATTCTAACTATGGCTACACCTTC; CDR3: CAKRDRGYSNYGYTF
size: -; D: TRBD2; V: TRBV7-8; J: TRBJ2-4; DNA: TGTGCCAGCAGCTTAGGGGCTAGCGGGAGTTCCAAAAACATTCAGTACTTC; CDR3: CASSLGASGSSKNIQYF
size: few; D: -; V: TRBV29-1; J: TRBJ1-1; DNA: TGCAGCGTTGAAAGCCATGGACTTTATACTGCTGAAGCTTTCTTT; CDR3: CSVESHGLYTAEAFF
size: few; D: -; V: TRBV7-9; J: TRBJ2-1; DNA: TGTGCCAGCAGCCCGAGCCCCCCTAGCGAAGCCTACAATGAGCAGTTCTTC; CDR3: CASSPSPPSEAYNEQFF
size: few; D: -; V: TRBV4-1; J: TRBJ2-7; DNA: TGCGCCAGCAGCCAAGAAGGGACGCACTCCTACGAGCAGTACTTC; CDR3: CASSQEGTHSYEQYF
size: -; D: TRBD1; V: TRBV4-1; J: TRBJ2-1; DNA: TGCGCCAGCGCTGCACCGGGACAGGGGACCAATGAGCAGTTCTTC; CDR3: CASAAPGQGTNEQFF
size: few; D: -; V: TRBV30; J: TRBJ2-1; DNA: TGTGCCTGGAGTGGGGGAGGCAATGAGCAGTTCTTC; CDR3: CAWSGGGNEQFF
size: few; D: -; V: TRBV27; J: TRBJ1-2; DNA: TGTGCCAGCAGTTTAGGGTCAGGGCGAGGCTACACCTTC; CDR3: CASSLGSGRGYTF
size: few; D: TRBD2; V: TRBV2; J: TRBJ2-1; DNA: TGTGCCAGCAGAGAGCGGGAGGGCCCCAATGAGCAGTTCTTC; CDR3: CASREREGPNEQFF
size: few; D: -; V: TRBV19; J: TRBJ2-2; DNA: TGTGCCAGTAAAGGGACTGTGAACACCGGGGAGCTGTTTTTT; CDR3: CASKGTVNTGELFF
size: -; D: TRBD1; V: TRBV27; J: TRBJ2-7; DNA: TGTGCCAGCAGTTTTGGGCTCGGGCAGGGGGCACGAAGCGAGCAGTACTTC; CDR3: CASSFGLGQGARSEQYF
size: -; D: -; V: TRBV4-2; J: TRBJ1-1; DNA: TGTGCCAGCAGCCTCCCTGGCGCTCCGAACACTGAAGCTTTCTTT; CDR3: CASSLPGAPNTEAFF
size: -; D: TRBD2; V: TRBV11-2; J: TRBJ2-1; DNA: TGTGCCAGCAGCTTAGAAAGAGCGGGAGACTACAATGAGCAGTTCTTC; CDR3: CASSLERAGDYNEQFF
size: -; D: -; V: TRBV30; J: TRBJ1-4; DNA: TGTGCCTACTGGACCCCGAGGATTGAAAAACTGTTTTTT; CDR3: CAYWTPRIEKLFF
size: -; D: -; V: TRBV7-9; J: TRBJ1-5; DNA: TGTGCCAGCAGCCTCGATCCCGCCGGGGTGCGGGGGAGCAATCAGCCCCAGCATTTT; CDR3: CASSLDPAGVRGSNQPQHF
size: -; D: -; V: TRBV5-1; J: TRBJ2-1; DNA: TGCGCCAGCAGCTTGGGTGCAGATAAGTTCTTC; CDR3: CASSLGADKFF
size: -; D: TRBD2; V: TRBV7-9; J: TRBJ2-1; DNA: TGTGCCAGCAGCCCCGGGGGGGGACGGTCCTACAATGAGCAGTTCTTC; CDR3: CASSPGGGRSYNEQFF
size: -; D: -; V: TRBV7-3; J: TRBJ2-7; DNA: TGTGCCAGCAGCTTAAGTGGGTCGCCCGCCTACGAGCAGTACTTC; CDR3: CASSLSGSPAYEQYF
size: few; D: -; V: TRBV29-1; J: TRBJ1-2; DNA: TGCAGCGTCCTAGAGGGGGACTATGGCTACACCTTC; CDR3: CSVLEGDYGYTF
size: -; D: -; V: TRBV4-1; J: TRBJ2-7; DNA: TGCGCCAGCAGCCAAGGGCGGGATTACGAGCAGTACTTC; CDR3: CASSQGRDYEQYF
size: -; D: -; V: TRBV7-9; J: TRBJ1-2; DNA: TGTGCCAGCAGCTTGGGGAATAAAGAAAAAGGCTACACCTTC; CDR3: CASSLGNKEKGYTF
size: -; D: -; V: TRBV30; J: TRBJ1-2; DNA: TGTGCCTGGAGCGAGATTTGGGGGAAAGGCTACACCTTC; CDR3: CAWSEIWGKGYTF
size: few; D: -; V: TRBV4-1; J: TRBJ2-5; DNA: TGCGCCAGCAGCCAAGTTTCTGATCCGAGGGAGACCCAGTACTTC; CDR3: CASSQVSDPRETQYF
size: -; D: -; V: TRBV7-2; J: TRBJ2-7; DNA: TGTGCCAGCAGCTTAGACCCCCAGCGGGTATTCTACGAGCAGTACTTC; CDR3: CASSLDPQRVFYEQYF
size: -; D: TRBD1; V: TRBV27; J: TRBJ2-2; DNA: TGTGCCAGCAGTATCCGGACAGGGGGGATCGGGGAGCTGTTTTTT; CDR3: CASSIRTGGIGELFF
size: few; D: -; V: TRBV28; J: TRBJ2-7; DNA: TGTGCCAGCAGTCTACAGGTAGCCTACGAGCAGTACTTC; CDR3: CASSLQVAYEQYF